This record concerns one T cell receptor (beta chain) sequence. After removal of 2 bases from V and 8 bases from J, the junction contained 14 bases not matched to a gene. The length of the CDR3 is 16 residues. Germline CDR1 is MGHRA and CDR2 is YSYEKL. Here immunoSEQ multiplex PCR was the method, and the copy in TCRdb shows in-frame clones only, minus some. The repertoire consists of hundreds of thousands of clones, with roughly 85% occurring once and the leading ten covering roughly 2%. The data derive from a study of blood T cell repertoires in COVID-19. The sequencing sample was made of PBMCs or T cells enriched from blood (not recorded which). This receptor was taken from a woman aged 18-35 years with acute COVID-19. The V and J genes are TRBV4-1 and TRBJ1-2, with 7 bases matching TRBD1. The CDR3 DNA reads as TGCGCCAGCAGCCAATCCGGACAGGCAATCACGGGGGGCTACACCTTC. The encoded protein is CASSQSGQAITGGYTF.